This T cell receptor (beta chain) originates from a study of blood T cell repertoires in COVID-19. Study details: Specimens from acute and convalescent COVID-19 originated in the United States, Italy and Spain.

CDR3 length equals 15 residues. CDR1 and CDR2 from the germline V gene are SGDLS and YYNGEE. The V end was cut by 4 bases, the J end by 0 bases, with 10 bases between. Per the original methods: Reference gene primer amplification in the assay estimated nucleated cell counts. Assay used: immunoSEQ multiplex PCR; TCRdb lists only in-frame clones, some missing. That table gives V, J and clone size, and the DNA gave D and trimming. The repertoire consists of 250,000 to 350,000 clones, with more than 70% occurring once and the leading ten covering approximately 7.8%. Specimen: peripheral blood. The sequence was obtained from a woman aged 50 to 60 who had recovered from COVID-19. This chain uses TRBV9 with TRBJ2-2, with D perhaps TRBD2 (5 bases). CDR3 coding DNA: TGTGCCAGCAGCCTCGAGGGATCGAACACCGGGGAGCTGTTTTTT. Its protein is CASSLEGSNTGELFF.